Described below is a single TCR beta chain sequence and its context. In the authors' methods: From reference gene primer amplification, estimates of nucleated cell counts were derived. TCRdb keeps only in-frame clones here, not all; method: immunoSEQ multiplex PCR. The V and J calls and clone size come from that table; D and trimming were worked out from the DNA. The repertoire holds approximately 200,000 clones, with 65% to 85% as singletons. The data belong to a study of blood T cell repertoires in COVID-19. Study details: Spain, Italy and the United States supplied samples that represented acute and convalescent COVID-19. The analysed material was cDNA or gDNA that came from T cells, B-cell-depleted T cells, or PBMCs.

V gave up 4 bases and J gave up 6 bases; unmatched junction bases: 8. The V gene's germline CDR1 is LGHDT and CDR2 YNNKEL (reference sequence). The CDR3 length is 16 residues. This receptor was obtained from a woman between 25 and 40 years old with acute or convalescent COVID-19. The V gene is TRBV3-1 (or the pseudogene TRBV3-2), the J gene TRBJ2-5; 13 bases align to TRBD2. Source material: peripheral blood. The CDR3: CASSPGLAGTMQTQYF. CDR3 sequence (DNA): TGTGCCAGCAGCCCGGGACTAGCGGGGACAATGCAGACCCAGTACTTC.